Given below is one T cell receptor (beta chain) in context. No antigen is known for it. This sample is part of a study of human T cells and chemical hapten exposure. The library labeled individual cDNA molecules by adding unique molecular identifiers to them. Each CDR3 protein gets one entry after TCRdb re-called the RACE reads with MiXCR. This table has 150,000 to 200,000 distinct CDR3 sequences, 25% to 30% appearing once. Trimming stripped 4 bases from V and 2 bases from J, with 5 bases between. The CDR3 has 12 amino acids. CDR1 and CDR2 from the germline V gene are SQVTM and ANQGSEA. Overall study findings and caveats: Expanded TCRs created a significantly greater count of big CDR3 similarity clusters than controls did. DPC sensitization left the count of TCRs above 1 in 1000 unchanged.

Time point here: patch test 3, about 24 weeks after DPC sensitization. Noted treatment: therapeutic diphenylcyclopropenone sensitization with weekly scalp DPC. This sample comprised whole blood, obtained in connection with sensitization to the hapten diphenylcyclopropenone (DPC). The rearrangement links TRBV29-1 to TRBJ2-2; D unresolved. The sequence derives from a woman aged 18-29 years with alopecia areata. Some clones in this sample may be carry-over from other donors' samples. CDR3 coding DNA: TGCAGCGTTGTCGGTAACACCGGGGAGCTGTTTTTT. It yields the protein CSVVGNTGELFF.